One and the same sample provided the 17 T cell receptor beta chains below, sequenced in a study of T cells in Graves' hyperthyroidism and ophthalmopathy. Amplification of TCR beta CDR3 regions used RNA as the template. Primed by the HTBI set, a first-round RT-PCR was run on the TCR CDR3. TCRdb processed the multiplex PCR reads anew with MiXCR; each CDR3 protein has one entry. Of fewer than 900,000 distinct CDR3 sequences listed, 16% are singletons. Specimen: blood. The receptors originated from a man younger than 35 with Graves' hyperthyroidism.

This clonotype was picked up many times. As DNA, the CDR3 is TGTGCCAGCAGGCCTAATCTAGCGGGAGGGTCAGATACGCAGTATTTT. Its protein product is CASRPNLAGGSDTQYF. The V gene is TRBV12-3 or TRBV12-4, the J gene TRBJ2-3, with 12 bases identical to TRBD2. Germline trimming cut 6 bases from V and 4 bases from J; bases unmatched to any gene: 8. CDR3 length equals 16 residues.

The chain has TRBV6-2 or TRBV6-3 and TRBJ2-1; 10 positions match TRBD2. CDR1 is MNHEY, CDR2 SVGEGT, per germline. This CDR3 comprises 18 residues. Germline trimming cut 7 bases from V and 0 bases from J; bases unmatched to any gene: 12. The CDR3 here is CASNSGRFPLSSYNEQFF. The DNA for the CDR3 is TGTGCCAGCAATAGCGGGAGGTTTCCCCTTTCCTCCTACAATGAGCAGTTCTTC.

The rearrangement links TRBV20-1 to TRBJ1-1, with TRBD1 identical over 8 bases. This CDR3 has 14 residues. V lost 1 base, J lost 6 bases, and 7 bases stayed unmatched. Germline V gives CDR1 DFQATT, CDR2 SNEGSKA (reference sequence). In nucleotides, the CDR3 is TGCAGTGCTAGAGTACAGGGGGATTTTTCTGAAGCTTTCTTT. It translates to CSARVQGDFSEAFF.

This clonotype has at least ten counts. This chain uses TRBV28 with TRBJ2-5; D perhaps matches TRBD1 (6 bases). CDR1 MDHEN and CDR2 SYDVKM come from the germline V gene. V dropped 6 bases and J dropped 5 bases, with 16 bases sitting between them. The CDR3 runs to 14 residues. The CDR3 region is CASRQTGFSETQYF. The CDR3 bases are TGTGCCAGCAGGCAGACAGGTTTTTCTGAGACCCAGTACTTC.

This clonotype was seen repeatedly, ten times or more. This CDR3 is CAISSGTGVLLTQYF. The CDR3 coding sequence is TGTGCCATTAGCTCCGGGACAGGAGTGCTCCTGACCCAGTACTTC. The chain uses TRBV10-3 and TRBJ2-5; 8 bases fit TRBD1. The V segment lost 9 bases and the J segment 7 bases; nucleotides outside the gene matches: 16. This CDR3 is built from 15 residues. Germline CDR1 ENHRY, CDR2 SYGVKD.

In its sample, this clonotype was seen many times. The chain combines TRBV6-1 with TRBJ2-3; possibly TRBD1 or TRBD2 for D (5 bases each). The V and J ends lost 5 bases and 4 bases respectively, with 16 bases between them. Germline assignment: CDR1 MNHNS and CDR2 SASEGT. The CDR3 is 15 residues long. CDR3 loop: CASSSRDLSPDTQYF. CDR3 coding DNA: TGTGCCAGCAGTAGCCGGGACCTCAGTCCAGATACGCAGTATTTT.

This clonotype appeared a few times. The rearrangement links TRBV10-3 to TRBJ1-1, with TRBD1 matching 9 bases. The V gene end was trimmed by 0 bases and the J gene end by 6 bases; junction bases not matched to a gene: 14. Germline CDR1 and CDR2: ENHRY and SYGVKD. The CDR3 is made up of 18 amino acids. The CDR3 protein is CAISESRFSGQGKAEAFF. The CDR3 DNA follows: TGTGCCATCAGTGAGTCTCGGTTCTCGGGACAGGGTAAGGCTGAAGCTTTCTTT.

There are many counts of this clonotype. The chain recombines TRBV27 with TRBJ1-6, with TRBD1 matching over 11 bases. From germline, CDR1 is MNHEY and CDR2 SMNVEV (reference sequence). The V and J ends lost 5 bases and 7 bases, in that order; junction bases with no gene match: 7. The CDR3 sequence is 16 residues long. The chain's CDR3 is CASSPPRTGGNSPLHF. The CDR3, as DNA: TGTGCCAGCAGTCCCCCCCGGACAGGGGGCAATTCACCCCTCCACTTT.

This clonotype was detected a few times. The CDR3 region has the DNA TGTGCCAGCAGCCCTGACTCGAGCCCCTACAATGAGCAGTTCTTC. This codes for CASSPDSSPYNEQFF. The rearrangement uses TRBV9 and TRBJ2-1; the D is unclear. V lost 4 bases to trimming and J lost 2 bases, with 13 bases between them. Per the germline V gene, CDR1 is SGDLS and CDR2 is YYNGEE. The CDR3 sequence is 15 residues long.

In its sample, this clonotype was seen many times. The chain combines TRBV6-5 with TRBJ2-7; D gene uncertain. V shed 0 bases and J shed 2 bases, with 11 bases lying between them. CDR3 size: 15 residues. Germline CDR1 is MNHEY and CDR2 is SVGAGI. CDR3 sequence: CASSYSMGRTYEQYF. The CDR3 nucleotides read TGTGCCAGCAGTTACTCGATGGGCAGAACCTACGAGCAGTACTTC.

The chain combines TRBV7-2 with TRBJ1-1; D may be TRBD1 (5 bases). Trimming removed 0 bases from V and 4 bases from J, with 12 bases in between. This CDR3 has 15 residues. Looked up from germline, CDR1 is SGHTA and CDR2 is FQGNSA. CDR3 residues: CASSLAWGAGTEAFF. The DNA for the CDR3 is TGTGCCAGCAGCTTAGCGTGGGGCGCGGGCACTGAAGCTTTCTTT. Complete variable domain (other parts from reference TRBV7-2 and TRBJ1-1): GAGVSQSPSNKVTEKGKDVELRCDPISGHTALYWYRQSLGQGLEFLIYFQGNSAPDKSGLPSDRFSAERTGGSVSTLTIQRTQQEDSAVYLCASSLAWGAGTEAFFGQGTRLTVV.

Many counts were recorded for this clonotype. V is TRBV3-1 and J is TRBJ1-5; D not certain. Germline V gene data show CDR1 as LGHDT and CDR2 as YNNKEL (reference sequence). V was shortened by 6 bases and J by 4 bases, with 7 bases between the two germline ends. The CDR3 totals 12 residues. CDR3 nucleotides: TGTGCCAGCAGGCTCGGGAATCAGCCCCAGCATTTT. Translated, it gives CASRLGNQPQHF.

This clonotype was detected once. The junction differs from germline at one of its ends, possibly a read error. The chain uses TRBV7-9 and TRBJ2-7, with D maybe TRBD2 (6 bases). The CDR3 extends over 12 amino acids. Germline CDR1 reads SEHNR; CDR2 reads FQNEAQ (reference sequence). In nucleotides, the CDR3 is TGTGCCAGCAGCCTCGGGGGATACGGGCAGTACTTC. Amino acid sequence: CASSLGGYGQYF.

This clonotype was seen a handful of times. V and J are TRBV19 and TRBJ2-7, with 9 bases fitting TRBD1. The germline V gene encodes CDR1 LNHDA and CDR2 SQIVND (reference sequence). V was clipped by 7 bases and J by 5 bases; unmatched bases: 3. This CDR3 is 12 amino acids long. This chain's CDR3 is CASKGQGNEQYF. In DNA form, the CDR3 reads TGTGCCAGTAAGGGACAGGGCAACGAGCAGTACTTC.

This clonotype has at least ten counts. The chain couples TRBV9 to TRBJ2-5, with D tentatively TRBD2 (5 bases). The CDR3 sequence is 14 residues long. Per the germline V gene, CDR1 is SGDLS and CDR2 is YYNGEE. Deletions cut 3 bases from V and 5 bases from J, with 14 bases between. CDR3 DNA: TGTGCCAGCAGCGCCGTTACTAGTTCCGAGACCCAGTACTTC. Encoded protein: CASSAVTSSETQYF.

At least ten counts were recorded for this clonotype. V usage is TRBV2 and J usage is TRBJ1-5; 11 nucleotides line up with TRBD1. The CDR3 is 16 residues long. The germline V gene has CDR1 SNHLY and CDR2 FYNNEI. J gave up 1 base and V 6 bases, and 5 bases lay outside the gene matches. In nucleotides, the CDR3 is TGTGCCAGCAGGGGACAGGGGGGCTTGAGCAATCAGCCCCAGCATTTT. It translates to CASRGQGGLSNQPQHF. The full variable domain, its missing parts supplied by reference TRBV2 and TRBJ1-5, is EPEVTQTPSHQVTQMGQEVILRCVPISNHLYFYWYRQILGQKVEFLVSFYNNEISEKSEIFDDQFSVERPDGSNFTLKIRSTKLEDSAMYFCASRGQGGLSNQPQHFGDGTRLSIL.

This clonotype came up many times. The V and J genes are TRBV13 and TRBJ2-3, with TRBD2 as a possible D gene (6 bases). The CDR3 length is 16 residues. Germline CDR1 reads PRHDT; CDR2 reads FYEKMQ (reference sequence). The V end was cut by 3 bases, the J end by 5 bases, with 18 bases between. The CDR3 DNA reads as TGTGCCAGCAGCTTGAGGCGGGGATCCACGGGAGATACGCAGTATTTT. Translation gives CASSLRRGSTGDTQYF.